This T cell receptor (beta chain) was recorded in a study of cytomegalovirus exposure and HLA in healthy donors (dated by TCRdb to the late 2010s). In terms of the full investigation: In an earlier analysis of approximately 500 of the donors, around 290 Gb of sequence data and approximately 120 million unique TCR beta sequences from roughly 190 million T cells were reported. About 320 gigabases of sequencing data and tens of millions of unique TCR sequences were included in an early release covering under 650 HLA-typed donors. Of the 398 genotyped donors, 70% to 90% were placed in the genetic ancestry cluster associated with self-reported Caucasian donors. The study was designed to test whether signatures of past pathogen exposure could be identified by cataloging public T cell receptors. The study profiled the T cell repertoires of more than 500 subjects by immunosequencing and related them to cytomegalovirus serostatus. Along with the roughly 670-subject first cohort, a separate validation cohort of over 90 different subjects was used. To predict cytomegalovirus infection status, the study combined high-throughput TCR immunosequencing, statistical association of individual TCRs with disease status, and machine learning. To study patterns of TCR occurrence, a later analysis re-analyzed previously published TCR beta repertoires from around 670 donors and added high-resolution HLA genotyping. Rather than drawing on any new phenotypic data, the later analysis identified candidate immune exposures from TCR beta sequences and the way those sequences occurred across donors. An earlier analysis of 587 of the donors used high-throughput TCR beta sequencing to judge whether each TCR beta V gene segment behaved as functional or pseudogenic. Donor age, sex, ethnicity and CMV serostatus were compiled together with the repertoire data. In a later genetic analysis, genome-wide SNP genotypes for about three fifths of the roughly 670 donors were used, and that subset was treated as a discovery cohort. All discovery cohort repertoires had been generated on a single sequencing platform. Both class I and class II loci were covered by HLA typing, at four-digit resolution. Typing coverage differed by locus: A, B, C, DRB1 and DQB1 were typed in about 620-630 donors, DQA1 in 500 to 550, DPA1 in approximately 600, and DPB1 in 472. Four to six DR-DQ haplotypes were handled as single units for association and clustering, since linkage in the cohort was strong. Among under 450 genotyped donors of the cohort, an average of about 240,000 unique TCR beta nucleotide sequences were sequenced per donor, about a sixth of them non-productive.

The cohort comprised around 700 healthy bone marrow donors. At the time of sampling, every cohort member was nominally healthy, though immune exposures that went unrecorded were likely present. The donor was CMV seropositive and was included in the group of 270 or so seropositive cohort members. Every donor gave a peripheral blood sample, and the peripheral blood mononuclear cells from that sample were used for TCR beta sequencing. The Qiagen DNeasy Blood Extraction Kit was used to extract genomic DNA from the blood cell samples. A word on this clone: It has no known antigen specificity. There are no base qualities to consult, and no much larger clone falls within one base.

Broad study findings and their caveats: Because counts were too low, roughly 17 rarely observed V segments, including chromosome 9 orphons, were left out of the earlier analysis of some 600 of the donors. Compared with the approximately 600-donor mean, donors in an Asian-associated ancestry cluster had fewer N-insertions in productive TCRs, according to a later genetic analysis. A further reported finding was that TCR beta sequences accurately predicted the HLA-A and HLA-B alleles for most subjects in the first cohort. A group of highly shared sequence variants was considered likely to be a technical artifact of the sequencing pipeline. V-gene and J-gene trimming of TCR beta chains was associated with a missense DCLRE1C variant in a later genetic analysis, and the association was replicated in an independent cohort. In a later analysis, more than 15,000 TCR beta sequences were associated with specific HLA alleles at a false discovery rate of 0.05. Presence/absence analyses assumed roughly uniform sequencing depth across donors, an assumption that may not hold. Broadly in line with IMGT annotations, most TCR beta V segments showed up in productive rearrangements about 87% or about 30% of the time in an earlier analysis of 450 to 750 of the donors. In a later analysis, the rate of TCR association differed among HLA loci, with DRB1 alleles having the most associated TCRs and HLA-C alleles having the fewest. A total of 164 TCR beta chains were listed by the study as associated with cytomegalovirus. Cytomegalovirus status was reported to be diagnosed by the classifier with high specificity and sensitivity in both the original and validation cohorts. The cohort was sequenced for TCR beta chains only, and without alpha or paired-chain data the features that could be detected were limited. A later analysis reported that several top co-occurrence clusters appeared linked to parvovirus B19, influenza, CMV and Epstein-Barr virus. When HLA alleles, especially DR and DQ, strongly co-occurred, TCR associations were difficult to assign to individual alleles. Compared with equally common non-associated chains, HLA-associated TCR beta chains in a later analysis were more clonally expanded and had lower generation probabilities. CMV serostatus was the only immune exposure information available for the cohort. Some IMGT-functional V segments, including TRBV6-2 and TRBV6-3, could not be distinguished by the 87-base-pair reads and were therefore excluded. According to a later analysis, most CMV-associated TCR beta chains appeared to be HLA-restricted, and the HLA associations seemed to be driven largely by CMV exposure. Most TCR sequences were seen in very few donors, while some public TCRs were found in many individuals. A few of the identified cytomegalovirus-associated TCR beta chains were confirmed in vitro to be specific for cytomegalovirus antigens. Correlated functional status among segregating V segments might be attributable to linkage disequilibrium, but an unknown experimental factor could not be ruled out. Because HLA typing was missing for some donors at each locus, association tests included only the typed subset. It was suggested by the authors that the approach could potentially be generalized to other disease states and immunological phenotypes.

Looking up the germline V gene yields CDR1 SGHRS and CDR2 YFSETQ. Clipping removes 3 bases from V and 3 bases from J, with 26 as the unmatched junction base count. From the cysteine through the phenylalanine, the CDR3 covers 21 amino acids. The entry retains the CDR3 DNA only, 63 bases that are in frame from base 1. The protocol used for the library was the immunoSEQ multiplex PCR assay. For the multiplex PCR, a mixture combining 60 forward primers for TCR Vbeta segments and 13 reverse primers for TCR Jbeta segments was used. Amplification of the CDR3 region of rearranged TCR beta genes was performed with a multiplex PCR assay on genomic DNA. The Illumina HiSeq System was used to sequence the amplified TCR beta libraries as 87-base-pair reads. In the paper's pipeline: A later analysis counted 75 million to 100 million unique TCR beta chains across the 670 or so repertoires, and 10 million to 11 million of these chains were shared by at least two donors. Raw reads were error-corrected and collapsed into unique sequences by a nearest-neighbor algorithm in which closely related sequences were merged to remove PCR and sequencing errors. To assign V, D and J gene segments, CDR3 sequences were aligned to IMGT reference sequences. For a sequence to be retained, a match of at least six nucleotides to both a V gene segment and a J gene segment was required. Rearrangements were called productive when the CDR3 lacked stop codons and stayed in frame with V and J; all others were non-productive. CDR3 was defined according to IMGT convention as the region running from the second conserved V-encoded cysteine to the conserved J-encoded phenylalanine. The earlier analysis of about 570 of the donors excluded any sequence lacking an unambiguous match to a single V gene segment. An earlier analysis of about 590 of the donors classified V segments as functional when productive rearrangements were above 56.7% and as segregating when the standard deviation between donors was above 5%. To diagnose cytomegalovirus status from the catalog of TCR beta chain sequences, a statistical classification framework was built. In a later analysis, V and J genes were assigned by comparing TCR nucleotide sequences against IMGT/GENE-DB human TR gene sequences. Using the TCRdist pipeline, a later analysis assigned CDR3 sequences along with most-parsimonious VDJ recombination scenarios. In a later analysis, every TCR beta chain was defined by the combination of its CDR3 amino acid sequence and its V-gene family, and reads without a unique V-gene family were dropped. A later analysis removed 592 highly shared, low-generation-probability nucleotide sequences to deal with suspected cross-contamination and a sequencing artifact. In a later analysis, a clonal expansion index was calculated for each public chain from normalized within-repertoire ranks of inferred template counts. A later analysis computed generation probabilities with a VDJ recombination model fitted to out-of-frame rearrangements, and checked the results against IGoR. A later analysis scored TCR-TCR, TCR-HLA and TCR-CMV co-occurrence with hypergeometric tests, applying a repertoire-size bias correction to TCR pairs. In a later analysis, false discovery rates were estimated by permuting HLA or CMV assignments 20 times. In a later analysis, co-occurring TCRs were grouped using DBSCAN, with TCRdist sequence similarity added in when clustering inside HLA-allele-positive subsets. Repertoires with fewer than 30,000 or more than 120,000 public chains were left out of co-occurrence clustering, as were a handful of repertoires with anomalous nucleotide sharing. As stored in TCRdb, this immuneACCESS dataset retains in-frame rearrangements with V and J assigned. A fraction of the clones does not appear; measured against another copy, unresolved V genes explain less than half of the discrepancy, and the remainder lacks a known reason. V and J calls plus clone size are reproduced from that table; the DNA served to infer D and trimming. This sample has around 120,000 clones in its table, and approximately 76% of those were observed once. The ten largest account for about 16% of the sample.

This receptor was identified in a man aged 50 to 60 in good health and CMV-seropositive. Specimen: PBMCs. The chain is made from TRBV5-1 and TRBJ2-7; 8 nucleotides in the junction match TRBD1. At the DNA level, the sequence is TGCGCCAGCAGCTCCGATCGGCCCAGGGGGCGCGAACCCTCTCTAATCTACGAGCAGTACTTC. Translated, this gives CASSSDRPRGREPSLIYEQYF.